A selection of T cell receptor beta chains follows, all from one sample in a study of shared clonotypes between healthy human individuals. Some clones are missing from TCRdb's copy, which holds only in-frame ones; the method was immunoSEQ multiplex PCR. Altogether millions of clones are present, over 85% being singletons, with the ten largest covering around 0.14%. What was sequenced was naive CD4+ T cells sorted from blood. The receptors originated from a man between 18 and 35 years old in good health. Each CDR3 is given with its conserved first and last residue. A D gene is named only where the DNA matches it firmly. Rows may omit the clone size; those that give it use once, few, many or a size class.

d_call	clone_size	j_call	v_call	cdr3_aa	cdr3_nt
TRBD1	.	TRBJ1-3	TRBV9	CASTRTGGSLSGNTIYF	TGTGCCAGCACCCGGACAGGGGGCTCCCTCTCTGGAAACACCATATATTTT
.	.	TRBJ2-3	TRBV5-1	CASSPGPERDTQYF	TGCGCCAGCAGCCCGGGGCCGGAGAGGGATACGCAGTATTTT
.	.	TRBJ2-7	TRBV11-3	CASSLGGNYEQYF	TGTGCCAGCAGCTTAGGTGGGAACTACGAGCAGTACTTC
.	.	TRBJ2-7	TRBV6-6	CAAGRMTYEQYF	TGTGCCGCGGGGAGGATGACCTACGAGCAGTACTTC
.	.	TRBJ2-3	TRBV14	CASSQRLDPLATDTQYF	TGTGCCAGCAGCCAACGACTCGATCCCCTAGCCACAGATACGCAGTATTTT
.	.	TRBJ1-2	TRBV6-5	CASGGGYTF	TGTGCCAGCGGTGGGGGCTACACCTTC
TRBD1	.	TRBJ2-1	TRBV6-5	CASSPGQGTHEQFF	TGTGCCAGCAGCCCGGGACAGGGGACCCATGAGCAGTTCTTC
.	.	TRBJ2-3	TRBV30	CAQRFSTDTQYF	TGTGCCCAGCGGTTTAGCACAGATACGCAGTATTTT
.	.	TRBJ1-6	TRBV30	CAWSGGALYNSPLHF	TGTGCCTGGAGTGGAGGGGCCCTCTATAATTCACCCCTCCACTTT
.	few	TRBJ1-5	TRBV7-2	CASSFRALQPQHF	TGTGCCAGCAGCTTCAGGGCATTACAGCCCCAGCATTTT
.	few	TRBJ2-5	TRBV2	CASSVIAVQETQYF	TGTGCCAGCAGCGTTATAGCGGTACAAGAGACCCAGTACTTC
.	.	TRBJ2-4	TRBV30	CAWSVGGLAKNIQYF	TGTGCCTGGAGTGTAGGGGGGCTAGCCAAAAACATTCAGTACTTC
.	.	TRBJ2-2	TRBV27	CASRTMQGLGRGELFF	TGTGCCAGCAGGACGATGCAGGGACTGGGGAGGGGGGAGCTGTTTTTT
.	.	TRBJ1-4	TRBV5-1	CASSLSGQVATNEKLFF	TGCGCCAGCAGCTTGAGTGGCCAAGTTGCAACTAATGAAAAACTGTTTTTT
.	few	TRBJ1-2	TRBV5-1	CASSGEQGAYGYTF	TGCGCCAGCAGCGGAGAACAGGGAGCCTATGGCTACACCTTC
TRBD2	.	TRBJ2-1	TRBV5-1	CASSLGGGSSNEQFF	TGCGCCAGCAGCTTGGGCGGCGGGAGCTCAAATGAGCAGTTCTTC
TRBD1	.	TRBJ2-2	TRBV29-1	CSVHRGNAGELFF	TGCAGCGTCCACAGGGGGAACGCCGGGGAGCTGTTTTTT
TRBD1	.	TRBJ1-2	TRBV28	CASSSTGDRGYTF	TGTGCCAGCAGTTCAACAGGGGATCGTGGCTACACCTTC
.	.	TRBJ2-5	TRBV11-2	CASSFGGQETQYF	TGTGCCAGCAGCTTTGGCGGACAGGAGACCCAGTACTTC
.	.	TRBJ1-1	TRBV9	CASSARGANGGTEAFF	TGTGCCAGCAGCGCCCGGGGGGCGAACGGAGGCACTGAAGCTTTCTTT
.	.	TRBJ2-7	TRBV11-2	CASSRQPTYEQYF	TGTGCCAGCAGCCGACAACCCACCTACGAGCAGTACTTC
.	.	TRBJ1-1	TRBV7-9	CASSMTANTEAFF	TGTGCCAGCAGCATGACAGCGAACACTGAAGCTTTCTTT
TRBD1	few	TRBJ1-1	TRBV29-1	CSVVSGGKVPEAFF	TGCAGCGTAGTCTCAGGGGGGAAGGTCCCTGAAGCTTTCTTT